This entry lists 18 T cell receptor beta chains sequenced from one sample in a study of blood T cell repertoires in COVID-19. Produced via immunoSEQ multiplex PCR; TCRdb's table is partial and in-frame only. The table includes approximately 82,000 clones, roughly 85% detected once. Source material: peripheral blood. The receptors derive from a woman between 65 and 79 years old with acute or convalescent COVID-19.

This clone was seen only once. The chain uses TRBV5-6 and TRBJ2-4; TRBD2 agrees at 11 bases. The CDR3 runs 15 residues. Germline CDR1 is SGHDT and CDR2 is YYEEEE. The V segment lost 4 bases and the J segment 5 bases; nucleotides outside the gene matches: 5. The CDR3 DNA reads as TGTGCCAGCAGCGGTTTGGGACTAGCGGAAAACATTCAGTACTTC. This gives the protein CASSGLGLAENIQYF. Using reference TRBV5-6 and TRBJ2-4 for the parts outside the CDR3, the full variable domain is DAGVTQSPTHLIKTRGQQVTLRCSPKSGHDTVSWYQQALGQGPQFIFQYYEEEERQRGNFPDRFSGHQFPNYSSELNVNALLLGDSALYLCASSGLGLAENIQYFGAGTRLSVL.

The chain joins TRBV5-4 to TRBJ2-7; D gene ambiguous. This CDR3 region has 13 residues. The ends were cut back, 4 bases at V and 2 bases at J, with 10 bases in the middle. Germline V gene data show CDR1 as SGHNT and CDR2 as YYREEE (reference sequence). CDR3: CASSLSDTYEQYF. The CDR3 coding sequence is TGTGCCAGCAGCCTGAGTGACACCTACGAGCAGTACTTC.

V usage is TRBV10-1 and J usage is TRBJ2-1; 8 bases map to TRBD2. The V segment lost 4 bases and the J segment 4 bases; nucleotides outside the gene matches: 12. The CDR3 is 17 amino acids. From germline, CDR1 is WNHNN and CDR2 SYGVQD (reference sequence). The CDR3 DNA reads as TGCGCCAGCAGTGGCGGCCGGGCTAGCGGGCGATACAATGAGCAGTTCTTC. This sequence encodes CASSGGRASGRYNEQFF.

This chain uses TRBV6-5 with TRBJ2-5; 7 positions match TRBD2. The CDR3 runs to 15 residues. V lost 3 bases to trimming and J lost 5 bases; unmatched junction nucleotides: 9. Germline CDR1 is MNHEY and CDR2 is SVGAGI. CDR3 amino acids: CASSYSPMGGETQYF. Written as DNA, the CDR3 is TGTGCCAGCAGTTATTCGCCAATGGGAGGGGAGACCCAGTACTTC.

The chain links TRBV7-6 to TRBJ2-7; no firm D call. This CDR3 has 15 amino acids. Germline lookup yields CDR1 SGHVS and CDR2 FNYEAQ. Trimming pared 5 bases from V and 7 bases from J, leaving 21 bases between. The CDR3: CASSPYSRRVQEQYF. The CDR3 DNA reads TGTGCCAGCAGCCCGTATAGCCGACGGGTACAAGAGCAGTACTTC.

The chain joins TRBV19 to TRBJ2-2; possibly TRBD2 for D (6 bases). The CDR3 is made up of 16 amino acids. Germline loops: CDR1 LNHDA, CDR2 SQIVND (reference sequence). The germline V and J ends were trimmed by 3 bases and 6 bases, with 17 bases remaining between them. The CDR3 region is CASSIVGGMNPGELFF. The CDR3 DNA reads as TGTGCCAGTAGTATCGTGGGAGGAATGAATCCCGGGGAGCTGTTTTTT.

The chain employs TRBV30 and TRBJ2-1, with 9 bases fitting TRBD2. The CDR3 totals 16 residues. The V gene's germline CDR1 is GTSNPN and CDR2 SVGIG (reference sequence). Trimming at V came to 0 bases and at J to 2 bases, leaving 5 bases not matched to a gene. The chain's CDR3 is CAWSVPGGRAYNEQFF. The CDR3 DNA is TGTGCCTGGAGTGTACCGGGCGGGAGGGCCTACAATGAGCAGTTCTTC.

The sample holds many counts of this clone. The V gene is TRBV6-5, the J gene TRBJ2-2; the D gene is possibly TRBD2 (5 bases). Germline V lookup: CDR1 MNHEY, CDR2 SVGAGI. This CDR3 has 13 residues. The germline V and J ends were trimmed by 8 bases and 6 bases, with 13 bases remaining between them. CDR3 sequence (DNA): TGTGCCAGCGAGGGAGTAACGGCCGGGGAGCTGTTTTTT. Its translation: CASEGVTAGELFF.

The V gene is TRBV4-2, the J gene TRBJ2-3; 8 positions match TRBD1. CDR1 is LGHNA and CDR2 is YNFKEQ in the germline V gene. The V segment lost 1 base and the J segment 0 bases; nucleotides outside the gene matches: 3. The CDR3 covers 16 residues. CDR3 coding DNA: TGTGCCAGCAGCCAAGGGCAGGGGGCAAGCACAGATACGCAGTATTTT. Residues: CASSQGQGASTDTQYF.

This sequence joins TRBV21-1 and TRBJ2-1; TRBD2 is the table's D call, not checked against the DNA. TRBV21-1 is flagged as a pseudogene. CDR3 length: 16 residues. CDR3 bases: TGTGCCAGCAGCACATATTTAGCGGGAGGTCGCAATGAGCAGTTCTTC. It translates to CASSTYLAGGRNEQFF.

V and J are TRBV7-6 and TRBJ2-7; TRBD1 aligns across 10 bases. V was pared by 2 bases and J by 5 bases, with 9 bases of the junction left unmatched. Germline CDR1 and CDR2: SGHVS and FNYEAQ. This CDR3 is built from 16 residues. For the CDR3, the DNA is TGTGCCAGCAGCTTATATCGGGACAGGGGAGGGAACGAGCAGTACTTC. It specifies CASSLYRDRGGNEQYF.

The rearrangement joins TRBV6-2 or TRBV6-3 to TRBJ2-3; 7 bases are a match to TRBD2. The V gene end was trimmed by 5 bases and the J gene end by 9 bases; junction bases not matched to a gene: 2. The CDR3 loop spans 11 amino acids. The germline V gene has CDR1 MNHEY and CDR2 SVGEGT. The CDR3 coding sequence is TGTGCCAGCAGTCTTAGCGGGACGCAGTATTTT. Translating gives CASSLSGTQYF.

Only a few counts were recorded for this clone. The genes are TRBV7-3 and TRBJ2-1; TRBD2 aligns across 10 bases. Germline V gene sequence: CDR1 SGHTA, CDR2 FQGTGA. The CDR3 spans 16 residues. The V and J ends lost 4 bases and 3 bases, in that order; junction bases with no gene match: 6. CDR3 DNA: TGTGCCAGCAGCTCCGGGACTAGCGCCCACTACAATGAGCAGTTCTTC. Its protein is CASSSGTSAHYNEQFF.

The rearrangement joins TRBV7-9 to TRBJ2-3, with 14 bases lining up with TRBD2. The CDR3 covers 17 residues. V lost 4 bases to trimming and J lost 3 bases; unmatched junction nucleotides: 6. The V gene's germline CDR1 is SEHNR and CDR2 FQNEAQ (reference sequence). The CDR3: CASSSFRLAGGTDTQYF. For the CDR3, the DNA is TGTGCCAGCAGCTCCTTCAGACTAGCGGGAGGGACAGATACGCAGTATTTT.

The chain recombines TRBV9 with TRBJ2-7; unclear D gene. The CDR3 covers 12 residues. Germline CDR1 and CDR2: SGDLS and YYNGEE. V gave up 3 bases and J gave up 7 bases, with 11 bases separating them. The chain's CDR3 is CASSGGVGEQYF. CDR3 coding DNA: TGTGCCAGCAGCGGAGGCGTCGGGGAGCAGTACTTC.

The chain is built from TRBV19 and TRBJ2-4; 12 positions match TRBD2. Germline V gene data show CDR1 as LNHDA and CDR2 as SQIVND (reference sequence). J gave up 3 bases and V 5 bases, and 2 bases lay outside the gene matches. The CDR3 spans 15 residues. In nucleotides, the CDR3 is TGTGCCAGTAGTCTAGCGGGAGGGGTCAAAAACATTCAGTACTTC. As protein: CASSLAGGVKNIQYF.

CDR3 sequence: CASGRGLNTGELFF. In nucleotides, the CDR3 is TGTGCCAGCGGGCGGGGCTTGAACACCGGGGAGCTGTTTTTT. The chain recombines TRBV2 with TRBJ2-2; a possible D gene is TRBD2 (6 bases). Germline-derived CDR1 and CDR2 are SNHLY and FYNNEI. CDR3 size: 14 residues. The V end lost 8 bases, the J end lost 1 base, and 11 bases lay between the germline ends. The entire variable domain, with the rest obtained from reference TRBV2 and TRBJ2-2, is as follows: EPEVTQTPSHQVTQMGQEVILRCVPISNHLYFYWYRQILGQKVEFLVSFYNNEISEKSEIFDDQFSVERPDGSNFTLKIRSTKLEDSAMYFCASGRGLNTGELFFGEGSRLTVL.

V and J are TRBV6-5 and TRBJ1-6; D call uncertain. The length of the CDR3 is 14 residues. The germline V gene has CDR1 MNHEY and CDR2 SVGAGI. V lost 0 bases and J 8 bases, leaving 8 bases between the germline ends. CDR3 sequence: CASSYSISDSPLHF. DNA for the CDR3: TGTGCCAGCAGTTACTCGATTTCGGATTCACCCCTCCACTTT.